This T cell receptor beta chain originates from a study of CD8 T cells in ankylosing spondylitis. Findings and limits, study-wide: Seemingly characteristic of ankylosing spondylitis blood was a TCR beta motif consisting of eight highly homologous variants. Disease-linked clones, CD8+, were relatively rare in peripheral blood.

V lost 3 bases and J lost 7; bases outside the gene matches: 0. CDR3 length: 12 residues. The germline gives CDR1 SNHLY, CDR2 FYNNEI. TCRdb called the 5' RACE reads again in MiXCR, with one record for every CDR3 protein. In the table there are 750,000 to 850,000 distinct CDR3 sequences, approximately 10% of which are singletons. This clonotype was picked up a small number of times. Antigen: not known. Sequencing was carried out using blood, either unsorted or a sorted T cell fraction (not recorded which). This TCR came from a male donor with ankylosing spondylitis. The V call is TRBV2, the J call TRBJ2-1, with 7 bases fitting TRBD1. In DNA, the CDR3 is TGTGCCAGCAGTGAGACAGGGAATGAGCAGTTCTTC. Its protein product is CASSETGNEQFF.